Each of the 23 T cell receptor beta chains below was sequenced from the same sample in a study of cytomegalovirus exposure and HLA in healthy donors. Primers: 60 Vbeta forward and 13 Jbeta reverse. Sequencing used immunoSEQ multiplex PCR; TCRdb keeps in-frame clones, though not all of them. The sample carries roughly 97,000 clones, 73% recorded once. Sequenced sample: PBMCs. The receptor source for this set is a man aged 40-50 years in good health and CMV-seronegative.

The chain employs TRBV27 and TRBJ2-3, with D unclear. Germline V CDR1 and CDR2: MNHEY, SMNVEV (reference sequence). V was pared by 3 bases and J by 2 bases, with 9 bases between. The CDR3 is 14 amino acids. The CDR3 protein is CASSLLQFTDTQYF. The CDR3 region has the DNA TGTGCCAGCAGTTTGCTTCAGTTCACAGATACGCAGTATTTT.

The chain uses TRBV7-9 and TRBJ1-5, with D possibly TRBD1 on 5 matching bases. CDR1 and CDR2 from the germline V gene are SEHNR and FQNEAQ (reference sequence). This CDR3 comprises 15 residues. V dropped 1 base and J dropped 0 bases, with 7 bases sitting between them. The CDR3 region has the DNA TGTGCCAGCAGCTTAGGGGGGGATAGCAATCAGCCCCAGCATTTT. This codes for CASSLGGDSNQPQHF.

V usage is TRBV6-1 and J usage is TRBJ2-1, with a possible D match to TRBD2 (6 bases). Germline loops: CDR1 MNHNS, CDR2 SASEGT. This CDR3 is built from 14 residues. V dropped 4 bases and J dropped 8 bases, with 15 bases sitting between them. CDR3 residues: CASSVFSGRYEQFF. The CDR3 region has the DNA TGTGCCAGCAGTGTTTTCTCAGGGAGGTATGAGCAGTTCTTC.

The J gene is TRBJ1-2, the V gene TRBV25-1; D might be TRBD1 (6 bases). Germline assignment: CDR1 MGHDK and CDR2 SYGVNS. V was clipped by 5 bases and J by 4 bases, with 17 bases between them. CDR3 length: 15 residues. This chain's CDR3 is CASSHQLQGSYGYTF. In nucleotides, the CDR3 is TGTGCCAGCAGTCACCAACTACAGGGAAGCTATGGCTACACCTTC.

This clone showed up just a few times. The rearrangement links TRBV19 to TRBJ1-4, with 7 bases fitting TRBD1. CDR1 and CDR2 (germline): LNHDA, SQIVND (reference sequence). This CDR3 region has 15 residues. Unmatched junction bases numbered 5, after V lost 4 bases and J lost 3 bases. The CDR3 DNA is TGTGCCAGTAGTAGAAAGACAGGGTCTAATGAAAAACTGTTTTTT. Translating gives CASSRKTGSNEKLFF.

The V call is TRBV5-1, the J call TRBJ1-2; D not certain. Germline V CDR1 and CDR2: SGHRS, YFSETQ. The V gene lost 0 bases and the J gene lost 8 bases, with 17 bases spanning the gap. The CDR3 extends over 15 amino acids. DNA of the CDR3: TGCGCCAGCAGCTTGGGGACTTTACCTATCATGGGCTACACCTTC. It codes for CASSLGTLPIMGYTF.

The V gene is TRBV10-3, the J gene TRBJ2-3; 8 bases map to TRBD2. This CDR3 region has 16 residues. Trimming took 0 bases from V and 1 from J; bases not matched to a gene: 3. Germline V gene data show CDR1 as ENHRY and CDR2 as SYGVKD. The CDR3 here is CAISESGGGRTDTQYF. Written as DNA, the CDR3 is TGTGCCATCAGTGAGTCTGGCGGGGGGCGCACAGATACGCAGTATTTT.

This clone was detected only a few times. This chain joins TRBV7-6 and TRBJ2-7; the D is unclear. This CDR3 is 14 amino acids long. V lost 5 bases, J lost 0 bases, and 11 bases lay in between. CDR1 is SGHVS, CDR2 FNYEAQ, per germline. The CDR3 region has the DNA TGTGCCAGCAGCATTCAACCGAGCTCCTACGAGCAGTACTTC. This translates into CASSIQPSSYEQYF.

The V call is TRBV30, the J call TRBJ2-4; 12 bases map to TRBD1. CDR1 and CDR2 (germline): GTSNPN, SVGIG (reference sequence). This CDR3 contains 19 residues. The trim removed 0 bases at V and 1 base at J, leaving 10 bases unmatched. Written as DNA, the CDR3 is TGTGCCTGGAGTGTACTATGGGACAGGGGGCGCGGGGCCAAAAACATTCAGTACTTC. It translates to CAWSVLWDRGRGAKNIQYF. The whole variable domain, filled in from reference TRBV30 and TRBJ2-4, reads SQTIHQWPATLVQPVGSPLSLECTVEGTSNPNLYWYRQAAGRGLQLLFYSVGIGQISSEVPQNLSASRPQDRQFILSSKKLLLSDSGFYLCAWSVLWDRGRGAKNIQYFGAGTRLSVL.

DNA of the CDR3: TGTGCCAGCAGTGGGGGCAGGGTGAGCTATGGCTACACCTTC. Encoded protein: CASSGGRVSYGYTF. The V gene is TRBV2, the J gene TRBJ1-2, with D possibly being TRBD1 (5 bases). The CDR3 runs to 14 residues. CDR1 and CDR2 (germline): SNHLY, FYNNEI. Trimming left V 4 bases short and J 4 bases short, with 13 bases between.

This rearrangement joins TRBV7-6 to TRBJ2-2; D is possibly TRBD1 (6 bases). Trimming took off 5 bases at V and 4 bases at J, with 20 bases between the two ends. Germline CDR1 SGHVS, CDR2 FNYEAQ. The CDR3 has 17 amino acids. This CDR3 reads CASSVVSTGSFTGELFF. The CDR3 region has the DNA TGTGCCAGCAGCGTAGTTTCGACAGGAAGCTTCACCGGGGAGCTGTTTTTT.

CDR3 protein: CASSFLQGGDTQYF. The CDR3, as DNA: TGCGCCAGCAGCTTTCTACAGGGCGGAGATACGCAGTATTTT. This chain connects TRBV5-1 to TRBJ2-3, with TRBD1 as a possible D gene (6 bases). Germline V CDR1 and CDR2: SGHRS, YFSETQ. The V gene lost 2 bases and the J gene lost 5 bases, with 12 bases spanning the gap. The CDR3 loop spans 14 amino acids.

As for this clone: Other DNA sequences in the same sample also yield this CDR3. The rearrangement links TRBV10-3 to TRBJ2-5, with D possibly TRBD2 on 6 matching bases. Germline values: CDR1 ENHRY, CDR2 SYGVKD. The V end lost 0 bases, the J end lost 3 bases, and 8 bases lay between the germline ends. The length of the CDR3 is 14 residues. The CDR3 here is CAISESPGEETQYF. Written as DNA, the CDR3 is TGTGCCATCAGTGAGTCTCCGGGGGAAGAGACCCAGTACTTC.

The DNA for the CDR3 is TGTGCCAGCAGCTTGGACGGTGCAACTAATGAAAAACTGTTTTTT. Translating gives CASSLDGATNEKLFF. The V and J genes are TRBV5-4 and TRBJ1-4; D gene uncertain. The CDR3 runs to 15 residues. The V end was cut by 0 bases, the J end by 0 bases, with 6 bases between. Germline V CDR1 and CDR2: SGHNT, YYREEE (reference sequence).

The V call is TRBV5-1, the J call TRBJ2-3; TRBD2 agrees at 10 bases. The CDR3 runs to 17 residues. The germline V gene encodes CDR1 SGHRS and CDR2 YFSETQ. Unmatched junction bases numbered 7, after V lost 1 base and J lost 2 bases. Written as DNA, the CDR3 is TGCGCCAGCAGCTTGAGTCTAGCGGGGGCCTACACAGATACGCAGTATTTT. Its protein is CASSLSLAGAYTDTQYF.

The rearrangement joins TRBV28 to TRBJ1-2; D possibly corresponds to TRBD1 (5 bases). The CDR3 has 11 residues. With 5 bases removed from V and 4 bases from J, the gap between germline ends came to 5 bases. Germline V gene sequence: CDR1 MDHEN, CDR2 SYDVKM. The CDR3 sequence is CASSGAYGYTF. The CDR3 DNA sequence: TGTGCCAGCAGTGGGGCCTATGGCTACACCTTC.

The CDR3 is CASSRSGTSGRYEQYF. The CDR3 coding sequence is TGTGCCAGCAGCCGAAGTGGGACTAGCGGGCGCTACGAGCAGTACTTC. The chain joins TRBV9 to TRBJ2-7; TRBD2 aligns across 12 bases. J was trimmed by 3 bases and V by 4 bases; bases with no gene match: 8. CDR3 length: 16 amino acids. Germline loops: CDR1 SGDLS, CDR2 YYNGEE.

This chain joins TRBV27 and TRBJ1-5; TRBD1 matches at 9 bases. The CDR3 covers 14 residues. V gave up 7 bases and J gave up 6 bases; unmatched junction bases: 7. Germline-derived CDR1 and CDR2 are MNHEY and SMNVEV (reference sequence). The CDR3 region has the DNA TGTGCCAGCATGCCGGACAGGGGCGCTCAGCCCCAGCATTTT. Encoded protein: CASMPDRGAQPQHF.

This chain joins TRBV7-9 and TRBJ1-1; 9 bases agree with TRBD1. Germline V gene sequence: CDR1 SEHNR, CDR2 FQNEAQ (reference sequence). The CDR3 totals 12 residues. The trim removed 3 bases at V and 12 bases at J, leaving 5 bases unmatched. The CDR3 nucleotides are TGTGCCAGCAGCTTGGACAGGGGAGGATCTTTCTTT. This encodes CASSLDRGGSFF.

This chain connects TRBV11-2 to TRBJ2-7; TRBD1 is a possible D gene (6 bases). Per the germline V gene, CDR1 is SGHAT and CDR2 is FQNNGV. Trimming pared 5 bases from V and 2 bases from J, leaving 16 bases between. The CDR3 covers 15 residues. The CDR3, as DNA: TGTGCCAGCAGCACGCTCGGACAGCTAACCTACGAGCAGTACTTC. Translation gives CASSTLGQLTYEQYF.

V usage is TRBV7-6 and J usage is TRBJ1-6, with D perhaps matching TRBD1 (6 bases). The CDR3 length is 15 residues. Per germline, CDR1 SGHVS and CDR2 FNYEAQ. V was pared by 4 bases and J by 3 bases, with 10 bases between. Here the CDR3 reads CASSSQGIYNSPLHF. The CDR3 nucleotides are TGTGCCAGCAGCTCCCAGGGGATCTATAATTCACCCCTCCACTTT.

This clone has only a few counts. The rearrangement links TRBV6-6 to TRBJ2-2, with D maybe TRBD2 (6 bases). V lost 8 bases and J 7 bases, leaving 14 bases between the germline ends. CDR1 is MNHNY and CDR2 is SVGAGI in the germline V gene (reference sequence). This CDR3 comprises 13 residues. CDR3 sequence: CASGGANHGELFF. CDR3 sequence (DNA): TGTGCCAGCGGCGGGGCCAACCACGGGGAGCTGTTTTTT.

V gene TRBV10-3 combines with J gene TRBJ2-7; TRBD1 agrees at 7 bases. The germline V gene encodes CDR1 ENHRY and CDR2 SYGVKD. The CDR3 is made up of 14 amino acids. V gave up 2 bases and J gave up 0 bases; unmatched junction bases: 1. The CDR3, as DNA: TGTGCCATCAGTGAGGGGGACAGCTCCTACGAGCAGTACTTC. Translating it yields CAISEGDSSYEQYF.